This TCR beta chain was captured by sequencing in a study of blood T cell repertoires in COVID-19. Study information: Both acute and convalescent COVID-19 samples were obtained from the United States, Italy and Spain.

Libraries were prepared by immunoSEQ multiplex PCR; TCRdb keeps only in-frame clonotypes and omits some of them. The table has about 240,000 clones, around 90% seen once. Trimming at V came to 2 bases and at J to 3 bases, leaving 4 bases not matched to a gene. CDR3 length: 14 residues. Germline loops: CDR1 SGHRS, CDR2 YFSETQ. This clonotype was obtained from a man between 60 and 75 years old who had recovered from COVID-19. V is TRBV5-1 and J is TRBJ1-2; 7 positions agree with TRBD1. Material for sequencing was peripheral blood. The CDR3: CASSLAGQDYGYTF. As DNA, the CDR3 is TGCGCCAGCAGCTTAGCCGGACAGGACTATGGCTACACCTTC.